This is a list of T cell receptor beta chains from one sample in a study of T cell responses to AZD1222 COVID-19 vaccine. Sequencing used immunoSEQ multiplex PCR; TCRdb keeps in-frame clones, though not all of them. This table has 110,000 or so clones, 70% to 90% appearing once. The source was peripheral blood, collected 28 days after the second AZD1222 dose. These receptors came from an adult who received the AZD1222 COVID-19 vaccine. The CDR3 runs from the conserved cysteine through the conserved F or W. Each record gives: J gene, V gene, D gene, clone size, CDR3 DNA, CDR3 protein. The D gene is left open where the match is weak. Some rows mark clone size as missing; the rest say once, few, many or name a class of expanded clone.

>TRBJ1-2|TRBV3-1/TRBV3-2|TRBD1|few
TGTGCCAGCAGCCCTTGGGGCAGGGGGCAATACGGCTACACCTTC
CASSPWGRGQYGYTF
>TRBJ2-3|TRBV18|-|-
TGTGCCAGCTCACCAGGGCTAAGCACAGATACGCAGTATTTT
CASSPGLSTDTQYF
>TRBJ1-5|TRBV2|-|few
TGTGCCAGCCGGGGGAGGGTCCAAAATCAGCCCCAGCATTTT
CASRGRVQNQPQHF
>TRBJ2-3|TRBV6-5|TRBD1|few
TGTGCCAGCAGTCCTCGACAGGGCCCAGATACGCAGTATTTT
CASSPRQGPDTQYF
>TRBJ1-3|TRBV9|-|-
TGTGCCAGCAGCGTAACAGCACACTCTGGAAACACCATATATTTT
CASSVTAHSGNTIYF
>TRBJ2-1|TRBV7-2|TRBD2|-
TGTGCCAGCAGCCTAACTAGCGGGGTCCTCAATGAGCAGTTCTTC
CASSLTSGVLNEQFF
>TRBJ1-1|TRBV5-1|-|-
TGCGCCAGCAGTTTGGGGCCCGGGCAGGCGAACACTGAAGCTTTCTTT
CASSLGPGQANTEAFF
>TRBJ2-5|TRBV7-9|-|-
TGTGCCAGCAGCTTAAGTTTCGGGGTCGCAGTAGAGACCCAGTACTTC
CASSLSFGVAVETQYF
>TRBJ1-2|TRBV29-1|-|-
TGCAGCGTCACTCGGGACCCCGGTGGATATGGCTACACCTTC
CSVTRDPGGYGYTF
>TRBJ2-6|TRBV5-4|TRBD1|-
TGTGCCAGCAGCTTTCCCCGGGACAGGAGAAGCTCTGGGGCCAACGTCCTGACTTTC
CASSFPRDRRSSGANVLTF
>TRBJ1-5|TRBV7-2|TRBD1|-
TGTGCCAGCAGCTCCAGAACAGGGGGCGATCAGCCCCAGCATTTT
CASSSRTGGDQPQHF
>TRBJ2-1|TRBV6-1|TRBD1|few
TGTGCCAGCAGTGAAGGGACAGGGGGCGGAGAGCAGTTCTTC
CASSEGTGGGEQFF
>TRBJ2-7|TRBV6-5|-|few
TGTGCCAGCGGTCTTACAGTCTACGAGCAGTACTTC
CASGLTVYEQYF
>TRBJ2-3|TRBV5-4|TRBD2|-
TGTGCCAGCAGCTCGACTAGCAGTAGCACAGATACGCAGTATTTT
CASSSTSSSTDTQYF
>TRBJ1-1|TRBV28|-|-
TGTGCCAGCAGGTGGGGCCACAGAGAGAACACTGAAGCTTTCTTT
CASRWGHRENTEAFF
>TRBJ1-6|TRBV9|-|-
TGTGCCAGCAGAGCTACCTCTAATTCACCCCTCCACTTT
CASRATSNSPLHF
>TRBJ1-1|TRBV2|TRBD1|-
TGTGCCAGCAGTGAGGGACAGGGGCGGAACACTGAAGCTTTCTTT
CASSEGQGRNTEAFF
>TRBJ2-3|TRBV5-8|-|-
TGTGCCAGCAGCCCGGCGGGCCGAGATACGCAGTATTTT
CASSPAGRDTQYF
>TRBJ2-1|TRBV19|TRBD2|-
TGTGCCAGTGCCACCCCATCAGAGCGGGGGTCTACTGAGCAGTTCTTC
CASATPSERGSTEQFF
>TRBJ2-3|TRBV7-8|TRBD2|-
TGTGCCAGCAGCCGCCCCCGGCGGGGGGGAACGAGCACAGATACGCAGTATTTT
CASSRPRRGGTSTDTQYF
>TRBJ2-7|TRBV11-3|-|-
TGTGCCAGCAGGGGACCACCCTCCTACTACGAGCAGTACTTC
CASRGPPSYYEQYF